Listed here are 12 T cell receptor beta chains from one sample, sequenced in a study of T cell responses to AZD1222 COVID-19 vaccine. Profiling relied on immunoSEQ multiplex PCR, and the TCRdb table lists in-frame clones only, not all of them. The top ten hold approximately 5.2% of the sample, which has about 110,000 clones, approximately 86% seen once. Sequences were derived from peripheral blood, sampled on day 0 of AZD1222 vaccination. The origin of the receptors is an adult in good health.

Written as DNA, the CDR3 is TGTGCCAGCAGTCGGACCCCGGGGCATTACACAGATACGCAGTATTTT. Translated: CASSRTPGHYTDTQYF. The chain couples TRBV28 to TRBJ2-3; D may correspond to TRBD1 or TRBD2 (5 bases each). The CDR3 is made up of 16 amino acids. CDR1 and CDR2 from the germline V gene are MDHEN and SYDVKM. With 5 bases removed from V and 2 bases from J, the gap between germline ends came to 17 bases. Together with reference TRBV28 and TRBJ2-3, the CDR3 gives the full variable domain: DVKVTQSSRYLVKRTGEKVFLECVQDMDHENMFWYRQDPGLGLRLIYFSYDVKMKEKGDIPEGYSVSREKKERFSLILESASTNQTSMYLCASSRTPGHYTDTQYFGPGTRLTVL.

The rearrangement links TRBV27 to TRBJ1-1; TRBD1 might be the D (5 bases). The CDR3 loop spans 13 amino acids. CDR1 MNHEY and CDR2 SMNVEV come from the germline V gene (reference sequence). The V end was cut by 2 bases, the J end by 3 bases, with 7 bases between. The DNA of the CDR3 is TGTGCCAGCAGTTTAAAGGGGTACACTGAAGCTTTCTTT. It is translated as CASSLKGYTEAFF.

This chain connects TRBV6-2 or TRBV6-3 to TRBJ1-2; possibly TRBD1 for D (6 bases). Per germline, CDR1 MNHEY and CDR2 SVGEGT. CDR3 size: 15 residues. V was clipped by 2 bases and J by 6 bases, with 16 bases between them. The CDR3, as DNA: TGTGCCAGCAGTTACGGGGGCCGCTTTTTTGATGGCTACACCTTC. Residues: CASSYGGRFFDGYTF.

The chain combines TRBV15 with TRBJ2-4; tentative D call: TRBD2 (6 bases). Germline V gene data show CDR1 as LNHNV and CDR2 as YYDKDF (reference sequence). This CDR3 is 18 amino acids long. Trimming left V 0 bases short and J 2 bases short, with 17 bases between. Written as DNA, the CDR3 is TGTGCCACCAGCAGAGATCAAGGAGGGTCCTTGACCAAAAACATTCAGTACTTC. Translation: CATSRDQGGSLTKNIQYF.

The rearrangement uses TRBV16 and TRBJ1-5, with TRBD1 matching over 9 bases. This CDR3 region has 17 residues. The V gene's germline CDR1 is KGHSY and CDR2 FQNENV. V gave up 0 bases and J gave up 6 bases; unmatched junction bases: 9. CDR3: CASSQSGVGTGLQPQHF. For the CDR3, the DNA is TGTGCCAGCAGCCAATCGGGGGTCGGGACAGGGCTTCAGCCCCAGCATTTT.

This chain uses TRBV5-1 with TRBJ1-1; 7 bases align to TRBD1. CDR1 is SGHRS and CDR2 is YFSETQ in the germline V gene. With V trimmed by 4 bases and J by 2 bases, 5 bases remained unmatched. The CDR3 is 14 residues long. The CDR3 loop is CASSTGVYNTEAFF. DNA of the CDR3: TGCGCCAGCAGCACAGGGGTGTACAACACTGAAGCTTTCTTT.

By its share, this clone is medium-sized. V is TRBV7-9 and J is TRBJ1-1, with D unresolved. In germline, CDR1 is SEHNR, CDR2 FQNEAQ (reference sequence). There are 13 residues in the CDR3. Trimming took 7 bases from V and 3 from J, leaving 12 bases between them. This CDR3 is CASNYFGYTEAFF. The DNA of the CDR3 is TGTGCCAGCAACTACTTTGGGTACACTGAAGCTTTCTTT.

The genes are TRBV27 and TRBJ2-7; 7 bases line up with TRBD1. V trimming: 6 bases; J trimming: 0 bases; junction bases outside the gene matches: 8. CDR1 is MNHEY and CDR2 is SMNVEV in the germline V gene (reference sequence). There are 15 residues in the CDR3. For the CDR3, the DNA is TGTGCCAGCAGACGGACAGGCTCGAGCTCCTACGAGCAGTACTTC. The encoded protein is CASRRTGSSSYEQYF.

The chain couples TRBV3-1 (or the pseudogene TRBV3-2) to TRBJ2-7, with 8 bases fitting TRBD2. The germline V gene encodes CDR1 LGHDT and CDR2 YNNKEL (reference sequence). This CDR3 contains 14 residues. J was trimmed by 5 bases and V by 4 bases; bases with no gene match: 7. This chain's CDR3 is CASSPYIGGDEQYF. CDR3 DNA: TGTGCCAGCAGCCCCTACATCGGGGGGGACGAGCAGTACTTC.

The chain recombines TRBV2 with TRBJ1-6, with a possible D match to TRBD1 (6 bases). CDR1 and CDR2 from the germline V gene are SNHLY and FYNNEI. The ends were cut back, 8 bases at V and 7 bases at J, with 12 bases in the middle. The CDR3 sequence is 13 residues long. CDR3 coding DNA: TGTGCCAGCCACAGGGATGAGAATTCACCCCTCCACTTT. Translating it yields CASHRDENSPLHF.

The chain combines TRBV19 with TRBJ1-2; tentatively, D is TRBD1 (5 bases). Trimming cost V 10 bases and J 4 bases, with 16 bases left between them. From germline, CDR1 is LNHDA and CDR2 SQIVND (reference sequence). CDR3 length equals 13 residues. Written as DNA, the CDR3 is TGTGCCACCGGGGGGGGACGCGTCTATGGCTACACCTTC. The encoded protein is CATGGGRVYGYTF.

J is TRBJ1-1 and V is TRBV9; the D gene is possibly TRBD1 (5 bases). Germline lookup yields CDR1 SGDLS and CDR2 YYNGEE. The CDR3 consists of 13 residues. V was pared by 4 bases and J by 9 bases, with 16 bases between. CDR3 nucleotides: TGTGCCAGCAGCCTCACGACCGGGACCCAAGCTTTCTTT. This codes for CASSLTTGTQAFF.